Below are 27 T cell receptor beta chains sequenced from a single sample in a study of molecular identifiers for immune sequencing clone quantification. One entry per CDR3 protein results from TCRdb running MiXCR on the PCR reads. The sample records around 460,000 distinct CDR3 sequences, about a fifth being singletons. Sequencing input: naive CD8+ T cells from blood, with Jurkat cell RNA spiked in. Subset of the sample: FACS-sorted CD8+CD4-CCR7+CD45RA+ naive T cells. These TCRs come from a human donor in good health. Some libraries in this study had Jurkat cell RNA spiked in.

This clonotype was recorded many times. This rearrangement joins TRBV12-3 or TRBV12-4 to TRBJ2-3; no definite D call. The ends were cut back, 5 bases at V and 4 bases at J, with 10 bases in the middle. This CDR3 contains 13 residues. In DNA form, the CDR3 reads TGTGCCAGCAGTACCGGAAGAGCAGATACGCAGTATTTT. Translation gives CASSTGRADTQYF.

This clonotype has just a few counts. The J gene is TRBJ1-6, the V gene TRBV27; D gene unclear. The CDR3 runs 13 residues. Germline assignment: CDR1 MNHEY and CDR2 SMNVEV (reference sequence). V shed 4 bases and J shed 0 bases, with 1 base lying between them. Here the CDR3 DNA reads TGTGCCAGCAGTTCCTCCTATAATTCACCCCTCCACTTT. It specifies CASSSSYNSPLHF.

Many counts were recorded for this clonotype. V gene TRBV27 combines with J gene TRBJ2-1; D assignment may be TRBD1 or TRBD2 (5 bases each). The CDR3 totals 12 residues. V was trimmed by 3 bases and J by 7 bases, leaving 7 bases between them. Germline CDR1 MNHEY, CDR2 SMNVEV (reference sequence). CDR3 nucleotides: TGTGCCAGCAGTTTTGAGGGGAATGAGCAGTTCTTC. As protein: CASSFEGNEQFF.

The CDR3 DNA sequence: TGTGCCAGCAGTTACCGGGCCGTTTCGTCCTCTGGAAACACCATATATTTT. Residues: CASSYRAVSSSGNTIYF. This rearrangement joins TRBV6-2 or TRBV6-3 to TRBJ1-3; D is unclear. Looked up from germline, CDR1 is MNHEY and CDR2 is SVGEGT. This CDR3 comprises 17 residues. The germline V and J ends were trimmed by 2 bases and 0 bases, with 14 bases remaining between them.

This clonotype was counted many times. V is TRBV5-4 and J is TRBJ1-1; TRBD1 is a possible D gene (5 bases). Germline lookup yields CDR1 SGHNT and CDR2 YYREEE (reference sequence). V was shortened by 10 bases and J by 2 bases, with 9 bases between the two germline ends. The CDR3 runs to 11 residues. CDR3 sequence reads: CAYRINTEAFF. The CDR3 DNA reads TGTGCCTACAGGATCAACACTGAAGCTTTCTTT.

This clonotype was seen more than once but under ten times. The DNA for the CDR3 is TGTGCCAGCAGCTTATCGACAGACTACGAGCAGTACTTC. Its translation is CASSLSTDYEQYF. The chain links TRBV7-9 to TRBJ2-7, with D possibly matching TRBD1 (5 bases). CDR1 is SEHNR, CDR2 FQNEAQ, per germline (reference sequence). V was clipped by 2 bases and J by 3 bases, with 8 bases between them. The length of the CDR3 is 13 residues.

This clonotype was recorded at least ten times. The V call is TRBV4-3, the J call TRBJ2-4; no reliable D call. CDR1 and CDR2 from the germline V gene are LGHNA and YSLEER. This CDR3 region has 16 residues. The V and J ends lost 0 bases and 0 bases respectively, with 9 bases between them. CDR3 region: CASSQDPQIAKNIQYF. Here the CDR3 DNA reads TGCGCCAGCAGCCAAGACCCTCAGATAGCCAAAAACATTCAGTACTTC.

In regard to this clonotype: A much larger clone is a single base away; this may be a read error. The DNA for the CDR3 is TGCAGCGCCGGACTAGCGGGAGCTTACACCGGGGAGCTGTTTTTT. Translation gives CSAGLAGAYTGELFF. The V call is TRBV29-1, the J call TRBJ2-2, with 13 bases that match TRBD2. Per germline, CDR1 SQVTM and CDR2 ANQGSEA. V trimming: 7 bases; J trimming: 3 bases; junction bases outside the gene matches: 5. The CDR3 extends over 15 amino acids.

Points on this clonotype: Possible read error: a much larger clone is one base away. In this CDR3 the conserved last residue, phenylalanine or tryptophan, is missing, so a read error is likely. The rearrangement links TRBV5-1 to TRBJ1-1; TRBD1 might be the D (6 bases). Germline V lookup: CDR1 SGHRS, CDR2 YFSETQ. The V end lost 0 bases, the J end lost 5 bases, and 14 bases lay between the germline ends. CDR3 size: 15 residues. The CDR3 loop reads CASSLARGPQTEAFL. The CDR3 DNA sequence: TGCGCCAGCAGCTTGGCCCGGGGGCCACAGACTGAAGCTTTCCTT.

Notes on this clonotype: The junction departs from the called germline gene at one end, perhaps through a read error. This rearrangement joins TRBV4-3 to TRBJ2-7, with D tentatively TRBD1 or TRBD2 (5 bases each). The CDR3 sequence is 14 residues long. The germline CDR1 and CDR2 sequences are LGHNA and YSLEER. The CDR3 bases are TGCGCCGGCAGCCAATTTACGCAGGGACCCGAGCAGTACTTC. As protein: CAGSQFTQGPEQYF.

This clonotype was seen many times. V gene TRBV6-1 combines with J gene TRBJ1-5; perhaps TRBD1 as D (6 bases). CDR1 is MNHNS, CDR2 SASEGT, per germline. V was shortened by 3 bases and J by 1 base, with 10 bases between the two germline ends. The CDR3 has 15 amino acids. CDR3 region: CASSDWGLSNQPQHF. The CDR3 region has the DNA TGTGCCAGCAGTGATTGGGGGCTGAGCAATCAGCCCCAGCATTTT.

This clonotype occurred many times. The chain joins TRBV11-2 to TRBJ2-1, with D maybe TRBD2 (5 bases). V lost 4 bases and J lost 15, with 19 bases in between. The CDR3 runs to 13 residues. Germline values: CDR1 SGHAT, CDR2 FQNNGV. CDR3 amino acids: CASSSRAGSRRFF. In nucleotides, the CDR3 is TGTGCCAGCAGCTCCCGGGCGGGTTCCCGTCGGTTCTTC. The complete variable domain, with remaining parts taken from reference TRBV11-2 and TRBJ2-1, reads EAGVAQSPRYKIIEKRQSVAFWCNPISGHATLYWYQQILGQGPKLLIQFQNNGVVDDSQLPKDRFSAERLKGVDSTLKIQPAKLEDSAVYLCASSSRAGSRRFFGPGTRLTVL.

This clonotype was counted ten times or more. The J gene is TRBJ1-2, the V gene TRBV7-2, with a tentative D call TRBD1 (6 bases). Per germline, CDR1 SGHTA and CDR2 FQGNSA. Trimming took off 4 bases at V and 0 bases at J, with 12 bases between the two ends. This CDR3 is 15 amino acids long. The CDR3 protein is CASSSTGNSNYGYTF. CDR3 sequence (DNA): TGTGCCAGCAGCTCGACAGGCAACTCTAACTATGGCTACACCTTC.

CDR3: CASSPSPRGNTIYF. CDR3 sequence (DNA): TGTGCCAGCAGCCCCAGCCCACGGGGTAACACCATATATTTT. This chain uses TRBV5-6 with TRBJ1-3; unclear D gene. This CDR3 comprises 14 residues. The V end was cut by 4 bases, the J end by 7 bases, with 15 bases between. CDR1 and CDR2 (germline): SGHDT, YYEEEE. The whole variable domain, remainder taken from reference TRBV5-6 and TRBJ1-3, is DAGVTQSPTHLIKTRGQQVTLRCSPKSGHDTVSWYQQALGQGPQFIFQYYEEEERQRGNFPDRFSGHQFPNYSSELNVNALLLGDSALYLCASSPSPRGNTIYFGEGSWLTVV.

The sample holds many counts of this clonotype. This chain uses TRBV6-2 or TRBV6-3 with TRBJ2-7; D tentatively reads TRBD1 or TRBD2 (5 bases each). The CDR3 is 16 amino acids. Germline V lookup: CDR1 MNHEY, CDR2 SVGEGT. Trimming removed 6 bases at V and 0 bases at J, with 18 bases between. The CDR3 bases are TGTGCCAGCAGCCCTCCGGGACGCCGAAGCTCCTACGAGCAGTACTTC. Its translation is CASSPPGRRSSYEQYF.

This clonotype has at least ten counts. The J gene is TRBJ2-3, the V gene TRBV7-9; D is ambiguous. Germline V lookup: CDR1 SEHNR, CDR2 FQNEAQ (reference sequence). The V gene lost 0 bases and the J gene lost 2 bases, with 3 bases spanning the gap. The CDR3 contains 13 residues. The chain's CDR3 is CASSLAPTDTQYF. The CDR3 coding sequence is TGTGCCAGCAGCTTAGCGCCCACAGATACGCAGTATTTT.

V and J are TRBV9 and TRBJ2-1; unclear D gene. Per germline, CDR1 SGDLS and CDR2 YYNGEE. This CDR3 is built from 15 residues. The V gene lost 0 bases and the J gene lost 0 bases, with 7 bases spanning the gap. CDR3 amino acids: CASSVAYSSYNEQFF. As DNA, the CDR3 is TGTGCCAGCAGCGTAGCCTACAGCTCCTACAATGAGCAGTTCTTC. Drawing the rest from reference TRBV9 and TRBJ2-1, the complete variable domain is DSGVTQTPKHLITATGQRVTLRCSPRSGDLSVYWYQQSLDQGLQFLIQYYNGEERAKGNILERFSAQQFPDLHSELNLSSLELGDSALYFCASSVAYSSYNEQFFGPGTRLTVL.

Regarding this clonotype: A much more abundant neighbour one base away suggests this may be a read error. The chain recombines TRBV10-2 with TRBJ1-1; maybe TRBD1 (5 bases). The CDR3 totals 13 residues. V was pared by 4 bases and J by 11 bases, with 17 bases between. Germline CDR1 reads WSHSY; CDR2 reads SAAADI. In nucleotides, the CDR3 is TGCGCCAGCAGTGGCCCGGACAAGGATTTGGCTTTCTTT. Translating gives CASSGPDKDLAFF.

The chain joins TRBV14 to TRBJ1-1; D not resolved. Germline CDR1 and CDR2: SGHDN and FVKESK. The V end lost 2 bases, the J end lost 8 bases, and 12 bases lay between the germline ends. CDR3 length: 13 residues. The CDR3 reads CASSQFHGGEAFF. CDR3 DNA: TGTGCCAGCAGCCAATTCCATGGTGGGGAAGCTTTCTTT. The whole variable domain, remainder taken from reference TRBV14 and TRBJ1-1, is EAGVTQFPSHSVIEKGQTVTLRCDPISGHDNLYWYRRVMGKEIKFLLHFVKESKQDESGMPNNRFLAERTGGTYSTLKVQPAELEDSGVYFCASSQFHGGEAFFGQGTRLTVV.

Many counts were recorded for this clonotype. The chain employs TRBV7-2 and TRBJ2-1, with 7 positions matching TRBD1. The CDR3 loop spans 14 amino acids. The junction had 4 bases not matched to a gene; V was cut back by 1 base and J by 7 bases. Germline CDR1 reads SGHTA; CDR2 reads FQGNSA. The CDR3 nucleotides read TGTGCCAGCAGCTTAGAGGGGGCCAGGAATGAGCAGTTCTTC. This codes for CASSLEGARNEQFF.

This clonotype turned up a few times. The chain is built from TRBV2 and TRBJ1-1; D might be TRBD1 (5 bases). The CDR3 covers 12 residues. Germline CDR1 and CDR2: SNHLY and FYNNEI. V lost 4 bases and J lost 7, with 10 bases in between. CDR3 coding DNA: TGTGCCAGCAGTGCGCCTGGGGGTGAAGCTTTCTTT. It yields the protein CASSAPGGEAFF.

This clonotype was seen ten or more times. J is TRBJ2-7 and V is TRBV18, with D unclear. CDR1 is KGHSH, CDR2 LQKENI, per germline. Trimming removed 2 bases from V and 7 bases from J, with 15 bases in between. This CDR3 comprises 14 residues. The CDR3 loop is CASSPSDSVQEQYF. The CDR3 DNA is TGTGCCAGCTCACCAAGTGATTCGGTCCAGGAGCAGTACTTC.

This clonotype was seen a few times. The V gene is TRBV27, the J gene TRBJ1-2; unclear D gene. The CDR3 sequence is 14 residues long. Trimming took 1 base from V and 8 from J, leaving 14 bases between them. The germline V gene has CDR1 MNHEY and CDR2 SMNVEV (reference sequence). This chain's CDR3 is CASSLLTPHGGYTF. Here the CDR3 DNA reads TGTGCCAGCAGTTTATTAACCCCCCACGGGGGCTACACCTTC.

This clonotype came up once. A much larger clonotype is one base distant, so this may be a read error. The chain couples TRBV28 to TRBJ1-5; 8 bases agree with TRBD1. Losses at the gene ends were 6 bases for V and 0 bases for J; bases not matched to a gene: 4. Germline values: CDR1 MDHEN, CDR2 SYDVKM. CDR3 length equals 15 residues. The DNA for the CDR3 is TGTGCCAGCAGCGGGACAGGACCTAGCAATCAGCCCCAGCATTTT. This gives the protein CASSGTGPSNQPQHF.

The rearrangement uses TRBV28 and TRBJ2-5; D not certain. V was cut by 1 base and J by 1 base, with 16 bases left in between. There are 17 residues in the CDR3. Germline-derived CDR1 and CDR2 are MDHEN and SYDVKM. CDR3 DNA: TGTGCCAGCAGTTTATTTGTTAAGGTGGCAGCCCAAGAGACCCAGTACTTC. Protein: CASSLFVKVAAQETQYF. Full variable domain (outside the CDR3, taken from reference TRBV28 and TRBJ2-5): DVKVTQSSRYLVKRTGEKVFLECVQDMDHENMFWYRQDPGLGLRLIYFSYDVKMKEKGDIPEGYSVSREKKERFSLILESASTNQTSMYLCASSLFVKVAAQETQYFGPGTRLLVL.

This clonotype was counted many times. This chain connects TRBV19 to TRBJ2-3, with D perhaps matching TRBD2 (5 bases). The CDR3 contains 15 residues. Germline loops: CDR1 LNHDA, CDR2 SQIVND (reference sequence). The V and J ends lost 3 bases and 6 bases respectively, with 16 bases between them. CDR3 sequence: CASSILVTGMDTQYF. The CDR3, as DNA: TGTGCCAGTAGTATCTTAGTGACCGGGATGGATACGCAGTATTTT.

This clonotype was seen repeatedly, ten times or more. The genes are TRBV5-5 and TRBJ2-7, with 7 bases fitting TRBD2. The junction had 11 bases not matched to a gene; V was cut back by 4 bases and J by 4 bases. Germline V CDR1 and CDR2: SGHKS, YYEKEE (reference sequence). The CDR3 extends over 15 amino acids. The CDR3 region is CASSVTDSGVYEQYF. Here the CDR3 DNA reads TGTGCCAGCAGCGTGACCGACAGCGGGGTATACGAGCAGTACTTC.